What follows are 32 T cell receptor beta chains derived from one specimen sequenced in a study of cytomegalovirus exposure and HLA in healthy donors. Assay used: immunoSEQ multiplex PCR; TCRdb lists only in-frame clones, some missing. Of 130,000 to 150,000 clones listed, about 87% were seen once; the top ten hold 4.5%. Sequencing was carried out using PBMCs. All receptors come from a man aged 18 to 29 in good health and CMV-seropositive.

The V gene is TRBV5-4, the J gene TRBJ1-1, with 10 bases that match TRBD1. Germline values: CDR1 SGHNT, CDR2 YYREEE (reference sequence). J was trimmed by 10 bases and V by 2 bases; bases with no gene match: 17. This CDR3 is 17 amino acids long. The CDR3: CASSFPDRGPEGYRAFF. CDR3 DNA: TGTGCCAGCAGCTTTCCCGACAGGGGGCCCGAAGGGTATCGAGCTTTCTTT.

The chain links TRBV25-1 to TRBJ1-1; D might be TRBD1 (6 bases). V lost 11 bases to trimming and J lost 8 bases, with 24 bases between them. The CDR3 consists of 14 residues. Germline loops: CDR1 MGHDK, CDR2 SYGVNS. CDR3 sequence (DNA): TGTGCCGCCCGACCGGCGGGGGGCCGGATGGAAGCTTTCTTT. It encodes CAARPAGGRMEAFF.

The J gene is TRBJ1-5, the V gene TRBV5-8; no definite D call. The CDR3 runs to 11 residues. V dropped 4 bases and J dropped 5 bases, with 4 bases sitting between them. Germline-derived CDR1 and CDR2 are SGHTS and YDEGEE. CDR3 DNA: TGTGCCAGCAGCCTCTATCAGCCCCAGCATTTT. Its translation is CASSLYQPQHF.

The chain joins TRBV7-9 to TRBJ1-1, with D tentatively TRBD1 (6 bases). CDR3 length equals 15 residues. Germline-derived CDR1 and CDR2 are SEHNR and FQNEAQ (reference sequence). The V gene lost 7 bases and the J gene lost 0 bases, with 15 bases spanning the gap. CDR3 nucleotides: TGTGCCAGCAAACGAGGGGGGGTCCTGAACACTGAAGCTTTCTTT. This translates into CASKRGGVLNTEAFF.

In this sample, this clone turned up a few times. The gene calls are TRBV6-1 and TRBJ2-5, with D tentatively TRBD1 (6 bases). The CDR3 totals 14 residues. Germline assignment: CDR1 MNHNS and CDR2 SASEGT. Trimming cost V 1 base and J 5 bases, with 11 bases left between them. The CDR3 here is CASSEGGPMETQYF. As DNA, the CDR3 is TGTGCCAGCAGTGAAGGGGGGCCGATGGAGACCCAGTACTTC.

This clone has a handful of counts. The rearrangement uses TRBV2 and TRBJ2-7, with a tentative D call TRBD1 (6 bases). CDR3 size: 13 residues. V lost 6 bases to trimming and J lost 3 bases, with 12 bases between them. The germline CDR1 and CDR2 sequences are SNHLY and FYNNEI. CDR3 protein: CASRQGRHYEQYF. In DNA, the CDR3 is TGTGCCAGCAGACAGGGACGCCACTACGAGCAGTACTTC.

The J gene is TRBJ2-1, the V gene TRBV6-1, with D perhaps TRBD1 (5 bases). Germline V gene data show CDR1 as MNHNS and CDR2 as SASEGT. This CDR3 spans 15 amino acids. V was pared by 1 base and J by 4 bases, with 11 bases between. As DNA, the CDR3 is TGTGCCAGCAGTGAAGATCCAGGGAAATACAATGAGCAGTTCTTC. It codes for CASSEDPGKYNEQFF.

V is TRBV11-3 and J is TRBJ1-2; tentatively, D is TRBD1 (5 bases). The germline gives CDR1 SGHNT, CDR2 YENEEA. Trimming cost V 8 bases and J 4 bases, with 14 bases left between them. This CDR3 region has 13 residues. CDR3 sequence: CASSKGQGYGYTF. The CDR3 DNA is TGTGCCAGCTCAAAGGGCCAGGGCTATGGCTACACCTTC.

This sequence joins TRBV30 and TRBJ1-3; 10 nucleotides line up with TRBD1. With 3 bases clipped from V and 11 bases from J, the junction kept 10 bases outside the gene matches. CDR3 length: 14 amino acids. Germline values: CDR1 GTSNPN, CDR2 SVGIG (reference sequence). CDR3 coding DNA: TGTGCCTGGAGCGACGACAGGGGGCTCAGGGCCATATATTTT. Translating it yields CAWSDDRGLRAIYF.

The rearrangement joins TRBV5-6 to TRBJ1-1; weak D call: TRBD1 (5 bases). The CDR3 runs to 18 residues. Trimming removed 5 bases at V and 1 base at J, with 24 bases between. CDR1 is SGHDT and CDR2 is YYEEEE in the germline V gene. CDR3 region: CASRTEQLPGGKNTEAFF. In DNA form, the CDR3 reads TGTGCCAGCAGGACTGAACAGCTCCCCGGGGGGAAGAACACTGAAGCTTTCTTT.

The rearrangement joins TRBV5-1 to TRBJ2-7, with D perhaps TRBD2 (5 bases). Trimming stripped 0 bases from V and 2 bases from J, with 18 bases between. The CDR3 is 17 amino acids. Germline V gene sequence: CDR1 SGHRS, CDR2 YFSETQ. DNA for the CDR3: TGCGCCAGCAGCTTGGGTGGGCCCTCCCTCGGGACCTACGAGCAGTACTTC. Encoded protein: CASSLGGPSLGTYEQYF.

V gene TRBV5-1 combines with J gene TRBJ1-1; D not resolved. Germline CDR1 reads SGHRS; CDR2 reads YFSETQ. There are 13 residues in the CDR3. The germline V and J ends were trimmed by 5 bases and 2 bases, with 10 bases remaining between them. The CDR3 sequence is CASRRTDNTEAFF. The CDR3 region has the DNA TGCGCCAGCAGAAGAACAGATAACACTGAAGCTTTCTTT.

The chain combines TRBV5-1 with TRBJ1-1; the match to TRBD1 covers 11 bases. V shed 4 bases, J shed 5 bases, and the junction held 7 bases outside the gene matches. Germline assignment: CDR1 SGHRS and CDR2 YFSETQ. This CDR3 comprises 15 residues. CDR3 DNA sequence: TGCGCCAGCAGCACGTGGACAGGGGGCAGGACTGAAGCTTTCTTT. The encoded protein is CASSTWTGGRTEAFF.

The chain carries TRBV7-9 and TRBJ1-5, with D possibly matching TRBD1 (6 bases). V gave up 5 bases and J gave up 4 bases, with 12 bases separating them. The CDR3 covers 14 residues. Germline V CDR1 and CDR2: SEHNR, FQNEAQ (reference sequence). The CDR3 DNA reads as TGTGCCAGCAGCCACCAGGGGTTTAATCAGCCCCAGCATTTT. Translated: CASSHQGFNQPQHF.

The chain employs TRBV2 and TRBJ1-1; maybe TRBD1 (5 bases). CDR3 length: 16 residues. Trimming left V 0 bases short and J 1 base short, with 12 bases between. CDR1 SNHLY and CDR2 FYNNEI come from the germline V gene. This CDR3 is CASSEAGLPRNTEAFF. CDR3 nucleotide sequence: TGTGCCAGCAGTGAAGCGGGACTCCCGCGGAACACTGAAGCTTTCTTT.

The chain is built from TRBV14 and TRBJ2-1; the D gene is possibly TRBD2 (6 bases). V lost 0 bases and J 7 bases, leaving 10 bases between the germline ends. Germline-derived CDR1 and CDR2 are SGHDN and FVKESK. CDR3 length: 14 residues. In DNA, the CDR3 is TGTGCCAGCAGCCAAGATGGGGCGGGGAATGAGCAGTTCTTC. This translates into CASSQDGAGNEQFF.

This chain links TRBV5-1 with TRBJ2-7; D not certain. V shed 0 bases and J shed 5 bases, with 9 bases lying between them. CDR1 and CDR2 (germline): SGHRS, YFSETQ. There are 13 residues in the CDR3. CDR3 DNA: TGCGCCAGCAGCTTGGAAAGCCTAGACGAGCAGTACTTC. Encoded protein: CASSLESLDEQYF. Supplemented by reference TRBV5-1 and TRBJ2-7, the full variable domain reads KAGVTQTPRYLIKTRGQQVTLSCSPISGHRSVSWYQQTPGQGLQFLFEYFSETQRNKGNFPGRFSGRQFSNSRSEMNVSTLELGDSALYLCASSLESLDEQYFGPGTRLTVT.

The chain employs TRBV7-6 and TRBJ1-2; D not resolved. The CDR3 is 13 amino acids. Per germline, CDR1 SGHVS and CDR2 FNYEAQ. The V end was cut by 5 bases, the J end by 4 bases, with 11 bases between. CDR3 protein: CASSPNGVYGYTF. In nucleotides, the CDR3 is TGTGCCAGCAGCCCGAACGGGGTCTATGGCTACACCTTC.

In its sample, this clone was seen a few times. This chain joins TRBV30 and TRBJ1-6, with 9 bases that match TRBD1. V was clipped by 1 base and J by 7 bases; unmatched bases: 5. The germline V gene encodes CDR1 GTSNPN and CDR2 SVGIG (reference sequence). The CDR3 has 15 residues. The CDR3 DNA sequence: TGTGCCTGGAGTGGTCCGGGACAGGGAAATTCACCCCTCCACTTT. Translating it yields CAWSGPGQGNSPLHF.

This clone was recorded only once. V gene TRBV2 combines with J gene TRBJ2-1; D not resolved. Trimming cost V 6 bases and J 14 bases, with 14 bases left between them. The CDR3 is 11 amino acids. The V gene's germline CDR1 is SNHLY and CDR2 FYNNEI. The DNA of the CDR3 is TGTGCCAGCAGCCCCGGGTGGTCGGAGTTCTTC. Amino acids: CASSPGWSEFF.

This clone came up once. J is TRBJ1-5 and V is TRBV7-9, with D unclear. Deletions cut 5 bases from V and 4 bases from J, with 12 bases between. This CDR3 contains 14 residues. Germline CDR1 SEHNR, CDR2 FQNEAQ (reference sequence). CDR3 DNA: TGTGCCAGCAGCCCCGGGATTTTAAATCAGCCCCAGCATTTT. This encodes CASSPGILNQPQHF.

The chain employs TRBV28 and TRBJ2-4; tentatively, D is TRBD1 (7 bases). The CDR3 runs 14 residues. The germline CDR1 and CDR2 sequences are MDHEN and SYDVKM. Deletions cut 6 bases from V and 6 bases from J, with 15 bases between. CDR3 bases: TGTGCCAGCAGCAAGGGGGGACAGTCAAACATTCAGTACTTC. Translated: CASSKGGQSNIQYF.

The chain carries TRBV7-9 and TRBJ1-1; D is unclear. V lost 2 bases to trimming and J lost 3 bases, with 10 bases between them. CDR3 length equals 14 residues. Germline lookup yields CDR1 SEHNR and CDR2 FQNEAQ (reference sequence). In DNA, the CDR3 is TGTGCCAGCAGCTTACTAGGGCGGGACACTGAAGCTTTCTTT. Residues: CASSLLGRDTEAFF.

This chain connects TRBV27 to TRBJ2-7; 10 nucleotides agree with TRBD1. V was clipped by 6 bases and J by 2 bases; unmatched bases: 7. The CDR3 is 15 amino acids. Germline CDR1 and CDR2: MNHEY and SMNVEV (reference sequence). This CDR3 reads CASSPGTGATYEQYF. DNA of the CDR3: TGTGCCAGCAGCCCCGGGACAGGGGCCACCTACGAGCAGTACTTC.

The V gene is TRBV2, the J gene TRBJ2-7, with TRBD1 matching over 10 bases. The germline V gene has CDR1 SNHLY and CDR2 FYNNEI. CDR3 size: 14 residues. The junction had 4 bases not matched to a gene; V was cut back by 5 bases and J by 3 bases. CDR3 sequence (DNA): TGTGCCAGCAGTAACCGGGACAGGGGCTACGAGCAGTACTTC. Its protein product is CASSNRDRGYEQYF. Combining the CDR3 with reference TRBV2 and TRBJ2-7 gives the whole variable domain EPEVTQTPSHQVTQMGQEVILRCVPISNHLYFYWYRQILGQKVEFLVSFYNNEISEKSEIFDDQFSVERPDGSNFTLKIRSTKLEDSAMYFCASSNRDRGYEQYFGPGTRLTVT.

The chain has TRBV7-6 and TRBJ2-5; 9 nucleotides match TRBD2. Trimming at V came to 5 bases and at J to 5 bases, leaving 21 bases not matched to a gene. Germline CDR1 SGHVS, CDR2 FNYEAQ. CDR3 length: 19 residues. The CDR3: CASSPPGLAGLQPPETQYF. The CDR3 DNA sequence: TGTGCCAGCAGCCCCCCTGGGCTAGCGGGGTTACAACCCCCCGAGACCCAGTACTTC. The whole variable domain, remainder taken from reference TRBV7-6 and TRBJ2-5, is GAGVSQSPRYKVTKRGQDVALRCDPISGHVSLYWYRQALGQGPEFLTYFNYEAQQDKSGLPNDRFSAERPEGSISTLTIQRTEQRDSAMYRCASSPPGLAGLQPPETQYFGPGTRLLVL.

The chain uses TRBV19 and TRBJ2-2, with a weak D call TRBD1 (6 bases). The CDR3 spans 16 residues. CDR1 is LNHDA, CDR2 SQIVND, per germline (reference sequence). V was clipped by 4 bases and J by 4 bases, with 16 bases between them. The CDR3 DNA follows: TGTGCCAGTAGTAACAAAGGGGGAACGGGCACCGGGGAGCTGTTTTTT. This translates into CASSNKGGTGTGELFF.

The gene calls are TRBV7-7 and TRBJ2-5; 8 bases map to TRBD1. Germline values: CDR1 SSHAT, CDR2 FNYEAQ (reference sequence). Germline trimming cut 5 bases from V and 4 bases from J; bases unmatched to any gene: 15. CDR3 length: 17 residues. The CDR3 loop is CASSPLGTGGLLETQYF. CDR3 sequence (DNA): TGTGCCAGCAGCCCCCTGGGTACAGGGGGTTTGTTAGAGACCCAGTACTTC.

This chain uses TRBV6-5 with TRBJ1-2, with D maybe TRBD1 (5 bases). This CDR3 is 14 amino acids long. Trimming left V 4 bases short and J 0 bases short, with 9 bases between. CDR1 is MNHEY and CDR2 is SVGAGI in the germline V gene. The CDR3 sequence is CASSFRAANYGYTF. The CDR3 DNA reads as TGTGCCAGCAGTTTCAGGGCGGCTAACTATGGCTACACCTTC.

The V gene is TRBV6-1, the J gene TRBJ1-2; 8 bases match TRBD1. The germline CDR1 and CDR2 sequences are MNHNS and SASEGT. CDR3 size: 14 residues. V lost 6 bases and J lost 4; bases outside the gene matches: 7. The CDR3 coding sequence is TGTGCCAGCAGGCTTTTGACAGGGGCCTATGGCTACACCTTC. It is translated as CASRLLTGAYGYTF.

The chain couples TRBV28 to TRBJ1-5; tentative D call: TRBD1 (6 bases). CDR1 and CDR2 from the germline V gene are MDHEN and SYDVKM. This CDR3 contains 14 residues. V was trimmed by 8 bases and J by 11 bases, leaving 22 bases between them. CDR3 region: CASSPGTSSWAQHF. The CDR3 DNA sequence: TGTGCCAGCTCCCCCGGGACATCTTCCTGGGCCCAGCATTTT.

The rearrangement joins TRBV2 to TRBJ2-6, with a weak D call TRBD1 (5 bases). The CDR3 has 18 residues. The germline V gene encodes CDR1 SNHLY and CDR2 FYNNEI. V was trimmed by 6 bases and J by 0 bases, leaving 18 bases between them. The CDR3 loop is CASRSTVYTLSGANVLTF. The CDR3 DNA sequence: TGTGCCAGCAGGTCGACAGTTTACACCCTCTCTGGGGCCAACGTCCTGACTTTC.